Listed here is a single T cell receptor (beta chain). RNA in amounts of about 0.45 to 1 ug was reverse transcribed with random hexamers. TCRdb re-called the immunoSEQ multiplex PCR reads with MiXCR, one entry per CDR3 protein. The sample lists about 210,000 distinct CDR3 sequences, over 85% occurring once. This record comes from a study of CD8 T cells in Susac syndrome. CD8+ and CD4+ T cells from blood underwent TCR beta sequencing. The individuals used as controls were healthy donors who had been matched for both age and sex. The TCR comes from a human donor in good health. The sequencing input was CD4+ T cells from PBMCs.

CDR3 sequence (DNA): TGCGCCAGCAGCCAACAGCCTAGCGGAGGACAAGAGACCCAGTACTTC. It yields the protein CASSQQPSGGQETQYF. The chain uses TRBV4-1 and TRBJ2-5, with 7 bases fitting TRBD2. With 2 bases clipped from V and 2 bases from J, the junction kept 8 bases outside the gene matches. The germline V gene has CDR1 MGHRA and CDR2 YSYEKL. This CDR3 spans 16 amino acids.